These T cell receptor beta chains were read from a single sample in a study of identical twins. TCRdb reprocessed the 5' RACE reads with MiXCR, giving one entry per CDR3 protein. Here the sample spans some 590,000 distinct CDR3 sequences, 9.6% being singletons. These same records also appear under a second study, on yellow fever vaccine responses in identical twins.

The specimen sequenced was PBMCs. The source of these receptors is a woman between 18 and 29 years old in good health. Both conserved end residues are part of each CDR3. The D gene is left open where the match is weak. Only some rows state a clone size, as once, few, many or a class for expanded clones.

clone_size: few; j_call: TRBJ2-5; d_call: TRBD2; v_call: TRBV20-1; cdr3_nt: TGCAGTGCTTTAACTAGCGGGAGGAAGGCGGAGACCCAGTACTTC; cdr3_aa: CSALTSGRKAETQYF
clone_size: few; j_call: TRBJ1-3; d_call: -; v_call: TRBV10-3; cdr3_nt: TGTGCCAGCAACCGGGACAACTCTGGAAACACCATATATTTT; cdr3_aa: CASNRDNSGNTIYF
clone_size: -; j_call: TRBJ1-4; d_call: -; v_call: TRBV5-5; cdr3_nt: TGTGCCAGCAGCTTCGGGCAGAGCCTAAATTCAGGAAAACTGTTTTTT; cdr3_aa: CASSFGQSLNSGKLFF
clone_size: -; j_call: TRBJ2-7; d_call: -; v_call: TRBV12-3/TRBV12-4; cdr3_nt: TGTGCCAGCAGTTTGGGCCATGGGAGTAAAGAGCAGTACTTC; cdr3_aa: CASSLGHGSKEQYF
clone_size: -; j_call: TRBJ2-7; d_call: -; v_call: TRBV19; cdr3_nt: TGTGCCAGTAGGTCCAGAGGGCAGGGTAGCTACGAGCAGTACTTC; cdr3_aa: CASRSRGQGSYEQYF
clone_size: -; j_call: TRBJ2-7; d_call: -; v_call: TRBV7-2; cdr3_nt: TGTGCCAGCAGCCAAGGGGTTGGGGGAAGCTCCTACGAGCAGTACTTC; cdr3_aa: CASSQGVGGSSYEQYF
clone_size: few; j_call: TRBJ2-1; d_call: -; v_call: TRBV15; cdr3_nt: TGTGCCACCCGTTCTGGAAACAATGAGCAGTTCTTC; cdr3_aa: CATRSGNNEQFF
clone_size: few; j_call: TRBJ1-6; d_call: -; v_call: TRBV20-1; cdr3_nt: TGCAGTGCTAGAGGTGTACGGTCACCCCTCCACTTT; cdr3_aa: CSARGVRSPLHF
clone_size: many; j_call: TRBJ2-5; d_call: TRBD2; v_call: TRBV7-2; cdr3_nt: TGTGCCAGCAGCAAACGGCTAGCGGGGGAGACCCAGTACTTC; cdr3_aa: CASSKRLAGETQYF
clone_size: many; j_call: TRBJ1-2; d_call: TRBD1; v_call: TRBV7-9; cdr3_nt: TGTGCCAGCAGCTTAAAGACCACTGGACAGGCTCCTGGCTACACCTTC; cdr3_aa: CASSLKTTGQAPGYTF
clone_size: few; j_call: TRBJ1-6; d_call: -; v_call: TRBV5-1; cdr3_nt: TGCGCCAGCAGCTTGGACGGGGTAGGCTCACCCCTCCACTTT; cdr3_aa: CASSLDGVGSPLHF
clone_size: -; j_call: TRBJ1-5; d_call: TRBD1; v_call: TRBV20-1; cdr3_nt: TGCAGTGCTAGAGAGAGACAGGGCTATCAGCCCCAGCATTTT; cdr3_aa: CSARERQGYQPQHF
clone_size: few; j_call: TRBJ2-2; d_call: -; v_call: TRBV10-3; cdr3_nt: TGTGCCATCAGTCAGGGCACCGGGGAGCTGTTTTTT; cdr3_aa: CAISQGTGELFF
clone_size: few; j_call: TRBJ2-2; d_call: -; v_call: TRBV12-5; cdr3_nt: TGTGCTAGTGGTTCCGACGCCTTTCCCGGGGAGCTGTTTTTT; cdr3_aa: CASGSDAFPGELFF
clone_size: few; j_call: TRBJ2-7; d_call: -; v_call: TRBV10-3; cdr3_nt: TGTGCCATCAGTGAAATTGACTACGAGCAGTACTTC; cdr3_aa: CAISEIDYEQYF
clone_size: many; j_call: TRBJ1-1; d_call: -; v_call: TRBV12-3/TRBV12-4; cdr3_nt: TGTGCCAGCAGTTTACCAGCTGAAGCTTTCTTT; cdr3_aa: CASSLPAEAFF
clone_size: few; j_call: TRBJ2-1; d_call: -; v_call: TRBV4-3; cdr3_nt: TGCGCCAGCAGCCAAGAGCAGGAGCAGTTCTTC; cdr3_aa: CASSQEQEQFF
clone_size: many; j_call: TRBJ2-7; d_call: -; v_call: TRBV6-2/TRBV6-3; cdr3_nt: TGTGCCAGCAGTTACCGGCTCACCTACGAGCAGTACTTC; cdr3_aa: CASSYRLTYEQYF
clone_size: few; j_call: TRBJ2-2; d_call: TRBD1; v_call: TRBV6-5; cdr3_nt: TGTGCCAGCAAACACTCGAGGACAGGGAACACCGGGGAGCTGTTTTTT; cdr3_aa: CASKHSRTGNTGELFF
clone_size: many; j_call: TRBJ2-1; d_call: -; v_call: TRBV12-3/TRBV12-4; cdr3_nt: -; cdr3_aa: CASSSSTSGVYNEQFF
clone_size: -; j_call: TRBJ2-6; d_call: -; v_call: TRBV18; cdr3_nt: TGTGCCAGCTCACCATGGGGGGCTGGGGCCAACGTCCTGACTTTC; cdr3_aa: CASSPWGAGANVLTF
clone_size: many; j_call: TRBJ2-7; d_call: -; v_call: TRBV3-1; cdr3_nt: TGTGCCAGCAGCCCACCGGGCTTCGCCTACGAGCAGTACTTC; cdr3_aa: CASSPPGFAYEQYF
clone_size: many; j_call: TRBJ1-1; d_call: -; v_call: TRBV10-3; cdr3_nt: TGTGCCATCAGTGAGTCGTGGATGCGGGACACTGAAGCTTTCTTT; cdr3_aa: CAISESWMRDTEAFF
clone_size: -; j_call: TRBJ2-5; d_call: TRBD2; v_call: TRBV20-1; cdr3_nt: TGCAGTGCTGTTAGCGGGACCCAAGAGACCCAGTACTTC; cdr3_aa: CSAVSGTQETQYF
clone_size: few; j_call: TRBJ1-1; d_call: -; v_call: TRBV5-1; cdr3_nt: TGCGCCAGCAGCTTGGATAGCTGGGGTACTGAAGCATTCTTT; cdr3_aa: CASSLDSWGTEAFF
clone_size: many; j_call: TRBJ2-2; d_call: TRBD1; v_call: TRBV29-1; cdr3_nt: TGCAGCGGTCAGACAGGGGCGGGGACCGGGGAGCTGTTTTTT; cdr3_aa: CSGQTGAGTGELFF
clone_size: many; j_call: TRBJ2-2; d_call: TRBD1; v_call: TRBV29-1; cdr3_nt: TGCAGCGTGGACAGGGGGAACACCGGGGAGCTGTTTTTT; cdr3_aa: CSVDRGNTGELFF
clone_size: -; j_call: TRBJ2-1; d_call: -; v_call: TRBV6-5; cdr3_nt: TGTGCCAGCAGTTACGGCACTAGGGGAAACAATGAGCAGTTCTTC; cdr3_aa: CASSYGTRGNNEQFF
clone_size: -; j_call: TRBJ2-1; d_call: -; v_call: TRBV7-9; cdr3_nt: TGTGCCAGCAGCTTGGGTCAAGGGTTCGGTTACAATGAGCAGTTCTTC; cdr3_aa: CASSLGQGFGYNEQFF
clone_size: few; j_call: TRBJ2-1; d_call: -; v_call: TRBV7-8; cdr3_nt: TGTGCCAGCAGCTTAGACAGGGAAACGGATGAGCAGTTCTTC; cdr3_aa: CASSLDRETDEQFF
clone_size: few; j_call: TRBJ1-6; d_call: -; v_call: TRBV3-1; cdr3_nt: TGTGCCAGCAGCCTCTCGTCGGTTCAGGATTCACCCCTCCACTTT; cdr3_aa: CASSLSSVQDSPLHF
clone_size: few; j_call: TRBJ2-3; d_call: TRBD2; v_call: TRBV29-1; cdr3_nt: TGCAGCGTTGCGACTAGCGACACAGATACGCAGTATTTT; cdr3_aa: CSVATSDTDTQYF
clone_size: few; j_call: TRBJ2-4; d_call: TRBD1; v_call: TRBV5-6; cdr3_nt: TGTGCCAGCAGCTTGATAAGAGGAACAGGGGGCGCGAGGGTCAAAAACATTCAGTACTTC; cdr3_aa: CASSLIRGTGGARVKNIQYF
clone_size: -; j_call: TRBJ2-1; d_call: -; v_call: TRBV7-9; cdr3_nt: TGTGCCAGCAGCTGGAAGGGGAGTCATTACAATGAGCAGTTCTTC; cdr3_aa: CASSWKGSHYNEQFF
clone_size: many; j_call: TRBJ2-1; d_call: TRBD2; v_call: TRBV4-3; cdr3_nt: TGCGCCAGCAGCCAGGGGAGACTAGCGGTGTACAATGAGCAGTTCTTC; cdr3_aa: CASSQGRLAVYNEQFF
clone_size: -; j_call: TRBJ2-1; d_call: -; v_call: TRBV6-2/TRBV6-3; cdr3_nt: TGTGCCAGCAGTCCACTTCTAGGCTACAATGAGCAGTTCTTC; cdr3_aa: CASSPLLGYNEQFF
clone_size: -; j_call: TRBJ2-3; d_call: -; v_call: TRBV3-1; cdr3_nt: TGTGCCAGCAGCCACGGGGGCGTCGCAGATACGCAGTATTTT; cdr3_aa: CASSHGGVADTQYF
clone_size: -; j_call: TRBJ1-2; d_call: -; v_call: TRBV23-1; cdr3_nt: TGCGCCCGCTCTCTGGTCGCAAGAGGCTATGGCTACACCTTC; cdr3_aa: CARSLVARGYGYTF
clone_size: few; j_call: TRBJ2-5; d_call: TRBD1; v_call: TRBV11-2; cdr3_nt: TGTGCCAGCAGATTCCGTGGACAGGGGGAAGAGACCCAGTACTTC; cdr3_aa: CASRFRGQGEETQYF
clone_size: many; j_call: TRBJ2-7; d_call: TRBD2; v_call: TRBV6-2/TRBV6-3; cdr3_nt: TGTGCCAGCAGTTACTCTCCTAGCGGGGGCAGCTCCTACGAGCAGTACTTC; cdr3_aa: CASSYSPSGGSSYEQYF
clone_size: few; j_call: TRBJ2-3; d_call: -; v_call: TRBV28; cdr3_nt: TGTGCCAGCAGTGCTTCTGCCACCGGGGCAGATACGCAGTATTTT; cdr3_aa: CASSASATGADTQYF
clone_size: once; j_call: TRBJ2-5; d_call: -; v_call: TRBV28; cdr3_nt: TGTGCCAGCAGTTTAGAGCGCCGGGAAATCGAAGAGACCCAGTACTTC; cdr3_aa: CASSLERREIEETQYF